These 15 T cell receptor delta chains were sequenced from one sample in a study of gamma-delta T cells after stem cell transplantation. TCRdb re-identified clones in the RT-PCR reads via CATT. The sample lists some 4,500 delta-chain clones, about 15% occurring once. The sequencing sample was made of gamma-delta T cells. All receptors come from a human donor. It is not recorded whose cells these are; they may come from a transplant donor.

Only a few counts were recorded for this clone. The chain combines TRDV3 with TRDJ2; 11 bases are a match to TRDD3. The V segment lost 0 bases and the J segment 5 bases; nucleotides outside the gene matches: 11. CDR3 length equals 17 residues. Germline assignment: CDR1 TVYSNPD and CDR2 GDNSRS (reference sequence). The CDR3 loop is CAFRVAGGYPLTAQLFF. In DNA form, the CDR3 reads TGTGCCTTTAGGGTCGCTGGGGGATACCCTCTCACAGCACAACTCTTCTTT.

The gene calls are TRAV29/DV5 and TRDJ1, with 11 positions matching TRDD3. J lost 6 bases, V lost 2 bases, and 36 bases had no gene match. Germline lookup yields CDR1 NSMFDY and CDR2 ISSIKDK. The CDR3 is made up of 24 amino acids. CDR3 sequence (DNA): TGTGCAGCAAGAGCGCCGATATTCCGACCGACCGTACTGGGGGATATTAATGTCCCCTATAAACTCATCTTT. It encodes CAARAPIFRPTVLGDINVPYKLIF.

This clone was seen a handful of times. The V gene is TRDV3, the J gene TRDJ1, with 7 bases lining up with TRDD3. V dropped 1 base and J dropped 1; count of bases not matched to a gene: 18. This CDR3 contains 18 residues. Germline V gene lookup returns CDR1 TVYSNPD and CDR2 GDNSRS (reference sequence). The CDR3 nucleotides are TGTGCCTTTAAGATATTAACTGGGGACTATGAAGGCACCGATAAACTCATCTTT. Its translation is CAFKILTGDYEGTDKLIF.

This clone came up a few times. A junction boundary mismatches the germline segment, possibly from a read error. V usage is TRDV2 and J usage is TRDJ3; a possible D gene is TRDD3 (6 bases). CDR1 is GEAIGNYY and CDR2 is EKD in the germline V gene. This CDR3 spans 19 amino acids. CDR3 nucleotides: TGTGCCTGTGAACTGGGCTATGCTGAAATCTCCTCGGACACCCGACAGCTGTTTTTC. Amino acid sequence: CACELGYAEISSDTRQLFF.

This clone occurred a few times. A read error may explain this, as a much larger clone is one base away. The V gene is TRDV2, the J gene TRDJ3; 10 positions match TRDD3. The germline V gene encodes CDR1 GEAIGNYY and CDR2 EKD. There are 19 residues in the CDR3. CDR3 nucleotides: TGTGCCTGTGACATACTGGGGGATGCAAGCTCCTCGGACACCCGACAGATGTTTTTC. Translated: CACDILGDASSSDTRQMFF.

Notes on this clone: Other DNA variants within this sample encode the same CDR3. The rearrangement links TRDV2 to TRDJ1; 13 nucleotides match TRDD3. This CDR3 region has 17 residues. Germline V gene sequence: CDR1 GEAIGNYY, CDR2 EKD. Germline trimming cut 2 bases from V and 6 bases from J; bases unmatched to any gene: 11. The CDR3 sequence is CACDRRTGGYAANKLIF. As DNA, the CDR3 is TGTGCCTGTGACAGGCGTACTGGGGGATACGCGGCGAATAAACTCATCTTT.

Points on this clone: A junction boundary mismatches the germline segment, possibly from a read error. The rearrangement links TRDV2 to TRDJ2; tentative D call: TRDD3 (5 bases). The J gene comes from matching the DNA to germline here; TCRdb lacks it. This CDR3 is 13 amino acids long. Germline CDR1 reads GEAIGNYY; CDR2 reads EKD. In DNA form, the CDR3 reads TGTGCCTGTGACACCGGGGAGACAGCAAAACTCTTCTTT. Its protein is CACDTGETAKLFF.

Sample share makes this clone medium-sized (0.01 to 0.1%). This chain uses TRDV2 with TRDJ3; 7 bases agree with TRDD3. The trim removed 1 base at V and 0 bases at J, leaving 11 bases unmatched. This CDR3 is built from 20 residues. The germline V gene encodes CDR1 GEAIGNYY and CDR2 EKD. CDR3 in amino acids: CACDTTGDPLSSWDTRQMFF. The CDR3 nucleotides read TGTGCCTGTGACACGACGGGGGATCCCCTCAGCTCCTGGGACACCCGACAGATGTTTTTC.

To note about this clone: An end of the junction does not agree with germline; a read error may underlie this. This chain connects TRDV2 to TRDJ3, with TRDD3 matching over 10 bases. The germline V gene encodes CDR1 GEAIGNYY and CDR2 EKD. The CDR3 is made up of 18 amino acids. This chain's CDR3 is CACDYWGIRSWYTLQMFF. The CDR3 DNA follows: TGTGCCTGTGACTACTGGGGGATCCGCTCCTGGTACACCCTACAGATGTTTTTC.

The CDR3 spells CACSYPRGIWGTDKLIF. Written as DNA, the CDR3 is TGTGCCTGTTCCTACCCTCGGGGGATATGGGGCACCGATAAACTCATCTTT. V usage is TRDV3 and J usage is TRDJ1, with TRDD3 as a possible D gene (8 bases). TCRdb is silent on the J gene; assignment here came from matching the DNA to germline. Germline V CDR1 and CDR2: TVYSNPD, GDNSRS (reference sequence). The germline V and J ends were trimmed by 4 bases and 1 base, with 25 bases remaining between them. The CDR3 has 17 amino acids.

This clone is medium-sized in the sample. The chain joins TRDV1 to TRDJ1; 7 bases align to TRDD3. The length of the CDR3 is 26 residues. V lost 3 bases, J lost 0 bases, and 37 bases stayed unmatched. CDR1 TSWWSYY and CDR2 QGS come from the germline V gene. CDR3 sequence: CALGEPLKMTGTYWGHNNVYTDKLIF. The CDR3, as DNA: TGTGCTCTTGGGGAGCCCCTTAAGATGACTGGGACCTACTGGGGCCACAACAATGTCTACACCGATAAACTCATCTTT.

Comments on this clone: A read error may explain this, as a much larger clone is one base away. V is TRDV1 and J is TRDJ1, with TRDD3 identical over 8 bases. TCRdb lists no J gene, so it was determined here by aligning the DNA to germline. CDR1 TSWWSYY and CDR2 QGS come from the germline V gene. The CDR3 extends over 22 amino acids. After removal of 3 bases from V and 0 bases from J, the junction contained 24 bases not matched to a gene. For the CDR3, the DNA is TGTGCTCTTGGGGATCCCAAGAGACTCACTGGTACTGGGGGCCGGTACACCGATAAACTCATCTTT. Amino acid sequence: CALGDPKRLTGTGGRYTDKLIF.

Of note for this clone: This sequence may be a read error, since a much larger clone differs from it by one base. The chain uses TRDV3 and TRDJ1; 8 bases agree with TRDD3. Here the J gene was assigned by germline matching of the DNA, as TCRdb has none. Trimming removed 4 bases from V and 0 bases from J; junction bases left unmatched: 7. Germline CDR1 is TVYSNPD and CDR2 is GDNSRS (reference sequence). This CDR3 region has 14 residues. DNA of the CDR3: TGTGCCTGTGACCGACTGGGGGACACCGATAAACTCATCTTT. Its translation is CACDRLGDTDKLIF. The variable domain in full, with the rest retrieved from reference TRDV3 and TRDJ1, is CDKVTQSSPDQTVASGSEVVLLCTYDTVYSNPDLFWYRIRPDYSFQFVFYGDNSRSEGADFTQGRFSVKHILTQKAFHLVISPVRTEDSATYYCACDRLGDTDKLIFGKGTRVTVEP.

V gene TRDV1 combines with J gene TRDJ1, with TRDD3 as a possible D gene (5 bases). In germline, CDR1 is TSWWSYY, CDR2 QGS. This CDR3 comprises 17 residues. Between the trimmed V and J ends, which lost 4 bases and 0 bases, there was a span of 18 bases. The CDR3: CALGGLSPHTYTDKLIF. Here the CDR3 DNA reads TGTGCTCTTGGGGGGTTGTCCCCCCATACGTACACCGATAAACTCATCTTT.

Only a few counts were recorded for this clone. CDR3 DNA: TGTGCCCGGGGGGTGTACACCGATAAACTCATCTTT. This gives the protein CARGVYTDKLIF. The genes are TRDV3 and TRDJ1, with TRDD3 as a possible D gene (5 bases). CDR3 length equals 12 residues. V was pared by 5 bases and J by 0 bases, with 10 bases between. Germline lookup yields CDR1 TVYSNPD and CDR2 GDNSRS (reference sequence). The full variable domain, with the rest looked up from reference TRDV3 and TRDJ1, is CDKVTQSSPDQTVASGSEVVLLCTYDTVYSNPDLFWYRIRPDYSFQFVFYGDNSRSEGADFTQGRFSVKHILTQKAFHLVISPVRTEDSATYYCARGVYTDKLIFGKGTRVTVEP.